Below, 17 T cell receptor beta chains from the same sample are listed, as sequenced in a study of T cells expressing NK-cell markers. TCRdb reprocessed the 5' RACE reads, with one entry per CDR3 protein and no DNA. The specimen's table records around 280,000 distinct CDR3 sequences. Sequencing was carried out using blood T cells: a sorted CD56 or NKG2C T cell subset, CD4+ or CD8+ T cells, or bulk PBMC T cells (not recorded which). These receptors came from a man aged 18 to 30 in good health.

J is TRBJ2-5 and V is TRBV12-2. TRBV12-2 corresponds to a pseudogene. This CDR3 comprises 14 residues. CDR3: CASRRRESGETQYF.

CDR3 sequence reads: CSARDGDRGKTEAFF. The chain couples TRBV20-1 to TRBJ1-1; TCRdb's assignment of TRBD1 cannot be checked, as there is no DNA. CDR3 size: 15 residues. In germline, CDR1 is DFQATT, CDR2 SNEGSKA (reference sequence).

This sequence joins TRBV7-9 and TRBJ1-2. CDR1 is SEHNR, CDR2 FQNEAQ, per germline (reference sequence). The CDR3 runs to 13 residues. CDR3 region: CASSLATEGGYTF.

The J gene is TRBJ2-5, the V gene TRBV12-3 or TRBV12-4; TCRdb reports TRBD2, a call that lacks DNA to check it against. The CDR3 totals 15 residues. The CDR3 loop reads CASRFGLADSETQYF.

The CDR3 protein is CASRPRTGATDTQYF. The rearrangement joins TRBV6-1 to TRBJ2-3; TCRdb gives TRBD1 as the D gene, but with no DNA this cannot be confirmed. The CDR3 is 15 amino acids. In germline, CDR1 is MNHNS, CDR2 SASEGT.

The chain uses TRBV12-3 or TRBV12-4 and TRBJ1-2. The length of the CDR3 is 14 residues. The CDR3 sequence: CASSLSGANYGYTF.

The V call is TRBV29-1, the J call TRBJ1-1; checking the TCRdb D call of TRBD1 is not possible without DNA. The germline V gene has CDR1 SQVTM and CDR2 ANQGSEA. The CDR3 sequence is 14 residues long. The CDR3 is CSVKEGARATEAFF.

This CDR3 reads CSARRRDRVTGANVLTF. The chain recombines TRBV20-1 with TRBJ2-6; TCRdb's D gene call, TRBD1, goes unchecked for lack of DNA. This CDR3 has 17 amino acids. Germline V gene data show CDR1 as DFQATT and CDR2 as SNEGSKA (reference sequence).

The CDR3 region is CASSLSGGPQHF. The V gene is TRBV28, the J gene TRBJ1-5. The CDR3 runs to 12 residues. Per germline, CDR1 MDHEN and CDR2 SYDVKM.

The CDR3 sequence is CASSLGPFDSSPYEQYF. The chain employs TRBV5-4 and TRBJ2-7. Germline V gives CDR1 SGHNT, CDR2 YYREEE (reference sequence). The length of the CDR3 is 17 residues.

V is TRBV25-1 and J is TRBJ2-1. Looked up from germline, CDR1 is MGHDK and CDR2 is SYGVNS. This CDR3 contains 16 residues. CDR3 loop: CASSERVASVADEQFF.

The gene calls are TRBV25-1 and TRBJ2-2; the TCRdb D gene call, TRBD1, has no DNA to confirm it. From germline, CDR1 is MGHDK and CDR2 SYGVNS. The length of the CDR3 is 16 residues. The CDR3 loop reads CASSQQGTGFPGELFF.

The CDR3 sequence: CASSSTRGGVGTDTQYF. The chain uses TRBV6-5 and TRBJ2-3; the D gene TCRdb calls, TRBD2, cannot be checked with no DNA. Germline-derived CDR1 and CDR2 are MNHEY and SVGAGI. This CDR3 has 17 residues.

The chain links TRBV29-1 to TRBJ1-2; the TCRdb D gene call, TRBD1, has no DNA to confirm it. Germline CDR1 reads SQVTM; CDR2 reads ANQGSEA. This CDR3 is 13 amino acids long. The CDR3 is CSVRTGGGYGYTF. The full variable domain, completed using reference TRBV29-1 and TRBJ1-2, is SAVISQKPSRDICQRGTSLTIQCQVDSQVTMMFWYRQQPGQSLTLIATANQGSEATYESGFVIDKFPISRPNLTFSTLTVSNMSPEDSSIYLCSVRTGGGYGYTFGSGTRLTVV.

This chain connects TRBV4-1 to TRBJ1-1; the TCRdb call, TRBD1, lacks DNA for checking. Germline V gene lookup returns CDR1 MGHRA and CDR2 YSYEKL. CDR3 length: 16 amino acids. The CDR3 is CASSQSRQGAYTEAFF.

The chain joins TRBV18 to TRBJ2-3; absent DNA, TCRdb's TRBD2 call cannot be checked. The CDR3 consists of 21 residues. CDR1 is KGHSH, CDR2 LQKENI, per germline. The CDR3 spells CASSPFPRDSGRAESTDTQYF.

CDR3 sequence reads: CASSEPQGIYNEQFF. This chain connects TRBV25-1 to TRBJ2-1; with no DNA, the TCRdb D assignment of TRBD1 cannot be verified. The germline CDR1 and CDR2 sequences are MGHDK and SYGVNS. This CDR3 has 15 amino acids.